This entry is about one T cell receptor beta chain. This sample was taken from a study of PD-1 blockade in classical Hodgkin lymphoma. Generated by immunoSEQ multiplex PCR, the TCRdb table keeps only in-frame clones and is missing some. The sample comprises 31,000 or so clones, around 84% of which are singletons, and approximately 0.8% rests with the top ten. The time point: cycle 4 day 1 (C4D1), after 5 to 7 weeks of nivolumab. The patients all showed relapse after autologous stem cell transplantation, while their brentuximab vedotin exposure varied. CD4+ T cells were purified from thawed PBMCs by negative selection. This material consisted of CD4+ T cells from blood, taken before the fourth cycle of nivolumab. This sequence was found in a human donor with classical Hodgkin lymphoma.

CDR3 loop: CASRGWEAGGEYIQYF. The DNA for the CDR3 is TGTGCCAGCAGGGGGTGGGAGGCAGGGGGCGAGTACATTCAGTACTTC. The V and J genes are TRBV2 and TRBJ2-4; 8 nucleotides match TRBD1. V lost 6 bases to trimming and J lost 8 bases; unmatched junction nucleotides: 15. The germline CDR1 and CDR2 sequences are SNHLY and FYNNEI. This CDR3 region has 16 residues.